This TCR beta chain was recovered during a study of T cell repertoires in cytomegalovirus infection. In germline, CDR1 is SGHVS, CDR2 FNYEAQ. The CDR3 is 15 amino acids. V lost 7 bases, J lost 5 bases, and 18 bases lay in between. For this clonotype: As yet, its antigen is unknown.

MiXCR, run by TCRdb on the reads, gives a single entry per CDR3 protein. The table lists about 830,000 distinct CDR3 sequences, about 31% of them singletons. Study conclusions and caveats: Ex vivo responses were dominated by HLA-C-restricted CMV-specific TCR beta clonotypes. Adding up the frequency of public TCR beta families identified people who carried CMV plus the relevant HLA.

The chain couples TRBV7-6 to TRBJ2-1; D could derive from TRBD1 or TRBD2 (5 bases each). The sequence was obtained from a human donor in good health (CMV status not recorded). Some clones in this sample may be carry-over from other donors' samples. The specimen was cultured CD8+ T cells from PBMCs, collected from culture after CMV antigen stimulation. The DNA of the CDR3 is TGTGCCAGCACCCCAACCTCGGGACCCCACAATGAGCAGTTCTTC. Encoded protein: CASTPTSGPHNEQFF.